Listed below are T cell receptor beta chains from one sample, sequenced in a study of blood T cells in healthy people across ages. TCRdb itself ran the 5' RACE reads through MiXCR, one entry per CDR3 protein. The table records over 600,000 distinct CDR3 sequences, roughly three fifths of them present only once. Sequences were obtained from blood. These receptors came from a man aged 40-55 years in good health. CDR3s include the opening cysteine and the closing phenylalanine or tryptophan. The D gene is left open where the match is weak. Clone size, where shown, is once, few, many, or a class for clones that have expanded.

clone_size d_call j_call v_call cdr3_aa cdr3_nt
. TRBD2 TRBJ2-1 TRBV6-4 CASSDSRASGSRTEQFF TGTGCCAGCAGTGACTCGAGGGCTAGCGGAAGTAGAACTGAGCAGTTCTTC
. TRBD2 TRBJ2-1 TRBV7-2 CASRPLADNEQFF TGTGCCAGCAGGCCACTAGCGGATAATGAGCAGTTCTTC
. TRBD2 TRBJ2-1 TRBV7-3 CASSGQRGVYNEQFF TGTGCCAGCAGCGGTCAGCGGGGGGTTTACAATGAGCAGTTCTTC
few . TRBJ2-1 TRBV5-1 CASSLDHGYYNEQFF TGCGCCAGCAGCTTGGACCATGGTTACTACAATGAGCAGTTCTTC
once TRBD2 TRBJ2-5 TRBV20-1 CSAPAAGGPETQYF TGCAGTGCCCCCGCGGCGGGAGGGCCGGAGACCCAGTACTTC
. TRBD2 TRBJ2-1 TRBV6-5 CASSKGRTSVNEQFF TGTGCCAGCTCGAAAGGGAGGACTAGCGTAAATGAGCAGTTCTTC
. . TRBJ1-2 TRBV12-3/TRBV12-4 CASTSTGTTVGYTF TGTGCCAGCACCTCTACCGGGACCACGGTTGGCTACACCTTC
. . TRBJ2-5 TRBV27 CASSSLFDETQYF TGTGCCAGCAGTTCCCTTTTTGACGAGACCCAGTACTTC
. . TRBJ2-1 TRBV27 CASGRVEQFF TGTGCCAGCGGACGGGTTGAGCAGTTCTTC
. TRBD2 TRBJ2-3 TRBV5-1 CASSLEGREESTDTQYF TGCGCCAGCAGCTTGGAAGGCCGGGAGGAGAGCACAGATACGCAGTATTTT
. . TRBJ2-7 TRBV10-3 CAISEALGASYEQYF TGTGCCATCAGCGAGGCCCTAGGAGCCTCCTACGAGCAGTACTTC
many . TRBJ2-5 TRBV18 CASSTFTISQEETQYF TGTGCCAGCTCAACATTTACGATATCACAGGAGGAGACCCAGTACTTC
. TRBD1 TRBJ1-5 TRBV6-6 CASSTGQGGNQPQHF TGTGCCAGCAGTACGGGACAGGGAGGCAATCAGCCCCAGCATTTT
. TRBD1 TRBJ1-1 TRBV5-1 CASSPWGQGATEAFF TGCGCCAGCAGCCCCTGGGGACAGGGGGCAACTGAAGCTTTCTTT
few . TRBJ2-2 TRBV29-1 CSVEVGGANTGELFF TGCAGCGTTGAAGTTGGTGGGGCTAACACCGGGGAGCTGTTTTTT
few . TRBJ2-5 TRBV3-1 CASSQDFQDQATQYF TGTGCCAGCAGCCAAGACTTCCAAGACCAAGCGACCCAGTACTTC
. . TRBJ2-1 TRBV12-3/TRBV12-4 CASSLLREQFF TGTGCCAGCAGTTTACTCCGTGAGCAGTTCTTC
few . TRBJ2-3 TRBV9 CASSEEARSYTDTQYF TGTGCCAGCAGCGAGGAAGCCAGAAGCTACACAGATACGCAGTATTTT
few TRBD1 TRBJ2-6 TRBV27 CASSLTTGAGANVLTF TGTGCCAGCAGTTTAACGACAGGGGCTGGGGCCAACGTCCTGACTTTC
. . TRBJ2-4 TRBV18 CASSPPGRDKNIQYF TGTGCCAGCTCACCACCGGGACGGGACAAAAACATTCAGTACTTC
. TRBD1 TRBJ2-1 TRBV6-5 CASSLGQGASVFF TGTGCCAGCAGCTTGGGACAGGGGGCTTCGGTGTTCTTC
. . TRBJ1-1 TRBV12-3/TRBV12-4 CASSLLGGTEAFF TGTGCCAGCAGTTTGCTCGGGGGGACTGAAGCTTTCTTT
. TRBD2 TRBJ2-5 TRBV7-9 CAGSTLTSGEETQYF TGTGCCGGCAGCACCCTAACTAGCGGGGAAGAGACCCAGTACTTC
few . TRBJ2-3 TRBV4-2 CASSQDPPLPSLINTDTQYF TGTGCCAGCAGCCAAGATCCCCCTTTACCCTCGCTTATAAACACAGATACGCAGTATTTT
. . TRBJ2-5 TRBV12-3/TRBV12-4 CASSFGRSGETQYF TGTGCCAGCAGTTTTGGTCGAAGTGGTGAGACCCAGTACTTC
. . TRBJ1-1 TRBV7-8 CASNPGRLNTEAFF TGTGCCAGCAACCCGGGACGGCTGAACACTGAAGCTTTCTTT
. . TRBJ2-2 TRBV20-1 CSAMIGNTGELFF TGCAGTGCTATGATCGGGAACACCGGGGAGCTGTTTTTT
few . TRBJ2-1 TRBV7-2 CASSLVFARSHYNEQFF TGTGCCAGCAGCTTAGTTTTTGCGCGGAGCCATTACAATGAGCAGTTCTTC